This entry lists 5 T cell receptor beta chains sequenced from one sample in a study of OX40 agonist ivuxolimab in advanced cancers. Assay: immunoSEQ multiplex PCR; the TCRdb copy retains only in-frame clones and omits some. Of about 96,000 clones listed, 80% to 95% are singletons. The input for sequencing was CD4+ or CD8+ T cells sorted from blood, taken in a trial of the OX40 agonist ivuxolimab. The receptors originated from an adult with an advanced solid tumor such as melanoma, head and neck, liver or kidney cancer.

The V and J genes are TRBV27 and TRBJ2-1; 8 positions match TRBD2. In germline, CDR1 is MNHEY, CDR2 SMNVEV (reference sequence). This CDR3 has 14 amino acids. V lost 7 bases, J lost 12 bases, and 14 bases stayed unmatched. The CDR3 bases are TGTGCCAGCACGTACCTAGCGGGCAAAGGCGGGCAGTTCTTC. This translates into CASTYLAGKGGQFF.

The V and J genes are TRBV7-9 and TRBJ2-2; a weak D match, TRBD2 (6 bases). Germline assignment: CDR1 SEHNR and CDR2 FQNEAQ (reference sequence). CDR3 length: 19 amino acids. V was clipped by 5 bases and J by 0 bases, with 22 bases between them. The CDR3 bases are TGTGCCAGCAGCACTAGCCTCCTGGACTTTTACGCGAACACCGGGGAGCTGTTTTTT. Translated: CASSTSLLDFYANTGELFF.

The chain employs TRBV30 and TRBJ2-7; 7 nucleotides line up with TRBD1. V was pared by 1 base and J by 3 bases, with 9 bases of the junction left unmatched. The CDR3 has 15 residues. Germline lookup yields CDR1 GTSNPN and CDR2 SVGIG (reference sequence). CDR3 sequence: CAWSGQGRSYYEQYF. CDR3 in DNA: TGTGCCTGGAGTGGACAGGGACGGTCCTACTACGAGCAGTACTTC.

The chain combines TRBV5-4 with TRBJ1-5; D gene unclear. Deletions cut 3 bases from V and 6 bases from J, with 7 bases between. The length of the CDR3 is 12 residues. CDR1 and CDR2 from the germline V gene are SGHNT and YYREEE (reference sequence). For the CDR3, the DNA is TGTGCCAGCAGCTGGTTCGGTCAGCCCCAGCATTTT. This translates into CASSWFGQPQHF.

V usage is TRBV27 and J usage is TRBJ2-1, with 9 positions matching TRBD1. The CDR3 loop spans 18 amino acids. CDR1 MNHEY and CDR2 SMNVEV come from the germline V gene (reference sequence). V was clipped by 6 bases and J by 6 bases; unmatched bases: 18. In nucleotides, the CDR3 is TGTGCCAGCAGCCGAGGACAGGGGCGGTCGGTCAATACCAATGAGCAGTTCTTC. This translates into CASSRGQGRSVNTNEQFF.